This entry features one T cell receptor (beta chain) sequence. Two negative PCRs, clearance, or symptom resolution were required of recovered Cohort 3 donors. The sample is drawn from a study of blood T cell repertoires in COVID-19. Produced via immunoSEQ multiplex PCR; TCRdb's table is partial and in-frame only. The sample shows about 330,000 clones, about 87% of them seen only once. The sequence came from a man aged 25-45 years who had recovered from COVID-19. The sequenced material came from PBMCs or T cells enriched from blood (not recorded which).

The CDR3 here is CASSLAFNQPQHF. The CDR3 DNA reads TGTGCCAGCAGCTTGGCCTTTAATCAGCCCCAGCATTTT. The rearrangement links TRBV7-8 to TRBJ1-5, with unresolved D. The CDR3 is 13 amino acids. V lost 3 bases and J 4 bases, leaving 7 bases between the germline ends. CDR1 and CDR2 (germline): SGHVS, FQNEAQ.